A selection of T cell receptor delta chains follows, all from one sample in a study of Vδ1+ human thymocytes. TCRdb fed the multiplex PCR reads to CATT. The sample includes some 73,000 delta-chain clones, 30% to 40% of them seen just once. The sequencing input was Vdelta1+ gamma-delta thymocytes from the thymus. The receptor set was obtained from a boy under two years old who had congenital heart surgery. The conserved cysteine and the conserved F or W are not part of the CDR3 here.

J gene: TRDJ1
V gene: TRDV1
CDR3 protein: ALGEFGFLPYWGMGTTDKLI

J gene: TRDJ1
V gene: TRDV1
CDR3 protein: ALGEEVVLGLPPYKLI

J gene: TRDJ1
V gene: TRDV1
CDR3 protein: ALGEFGLRRTEKLI

J gene: TRDJ1
V gene: TRDV1
CDR3 protein: ALGESCAGDRYTDKLI

J gene: TRDJ1
V gene: TRDV1
CDR3 protein: ALGGRTYGLPKKVGDTRYTDKLI

J gene: TRDJ1
V gene: TRDV1
CDR3 protein: ALGELLLGYPVYTDKLI

J gene: TRDJ1
V gene: TRDV1
CDR3 protein: ALGELARWGPEPYTDKLI

J gene: TRDJ1
V gene: TRDV1
CDR3 protein: ALGELPSAFRTGGLEKLI

J gene: TRDJ1
V gene: TRDV1
CDR3 protein: ALGEVYWGDNTDKLI

J gene: TRDJ1
V gene: TRDV1
CDR3 protein: ALETPSGADKLI

J gene: TRDJ1
V gene: TRDV1
CDR3 protein: ALTLRNWSNSHMYTDKLI

J gene: TRDJ1
V gene: TRDV1
CDR3 protein: ALGSGRALPYTDKLI

J gene: TRDJ1
V gene: TRDV1
CDR3 protein: ALGDQNISGGSAADKLI

J gene: TRDJ1
V gene: TRDV2
CDR3 protein: ATNGSRTPYTDKLI

J gene: TRDJ1
V gene: TRDV1
CDR3 protein: ALGEPQAAWTGGVYTDKLI

J gene: TRDJ1
V gene: TRDV1
CDR3 protein: ALGTLLGDDADKLI

J gene: TRDJ1
V gene: TRDV1
CDR3 protein: ALGSRSILGDRDTDKLI

J gene: TRDJ1
V gene: TRDV1
CDR3 protein: ALGDPLLGPGKII

J gene: TRDJ1
V gene: TRDV1
CDR3 protein: ALEDPRGDWGIPASYTDKLI

J gene: TRDJ1
V gene: TRDV1
CDR3 protein: ALGELRGGGYGKLI

J gene: TRDJ1
V gene: TRDV1
CDR3 protein: ALGEREGEPGGHKLI

J gene: TRDJ1
V gene: TRDV1
CDR3 protein: ALGEQLLCLPTLGDLTDKLI

J gene: TRDJ1
V gene: TRDV1
CDR3 protein: ALGEGETPSHTGGIMYTDKLI

J gene: TRDJ1
V gene: TRDV1
CDR3 protein: ALGESSPKLPYWGIRGADKLI

J gene: TRDJ1
V gene: TRDV1
CDR3 protein: ALGGLEPGPDRSSNWGKASDKLI

J gene: TRDJ1
V gene: TRDV2
CDR3 protein: ACDTGRDKLI

J gene: TRDJ1
V gene: TRDV1
CDR3 protein: ALAEQLLLCTGGYAHDHKLI

J gene: TRDJ1
V gene: TRDV1
CDR3 protein: ALGAPFLRRTGGPDKLI

J gene: TRDJ1
V gene: TRDV1
CDR3 protein: ALGGIQVFLPGGKYTDKLI

J gene: TRDJ1
V gene: TRDV1
CDR3 protein: ALGELSSFPPRVLGDTRTDKLI

J gene: TRDJ1
V gene: TRDV1
CDR3 protein: ALGELETPRGTDKLI

J gene: TRDJ1
V gene: TRDV1
CDR3 protein: ALGAWTTGGRTLGDKLI

J gene: TRDJ1
V gene: TRDV1
CDR3 protein: ALGDTPTTLPTLWGTYTDKLI

J gene: TRDJ2
V gene: TRDV1
CDR3 protein: APGDLAGSRGEVRQAAQLF

J gene: TRDJ1
V gene: TRDV1
CDR3 protein: ALGEPQSLLPYWGKYTDKLI

J gene: TRDJ1
V gene: TRDV1
CDR3 protein: ALGELWGIPDKLI

J gene: TRDJ1
V gene: TRDV1
CDR3 protein: ALGNPLAFLVTGPITDKLI

J gene: TRDJ1
V gene: TRDV1
CDR3 protein: ALGEKREVSYTDKLI

J gene: TRDJ1
V gene: TRDV1
CDR3 protein: ALGELFPASHTGGSDKLI

J gene: TRDJ1
V gene: TRDV1
CDR3 protein: ALGELHFWGDKQLI

J gene: TRDJ1
V gene: TRDV1
CDR3 protein: ALGEPLDPAGIRADKLI

J gene: TRDJ1
V gene: TRDV1
CDR3 protein: ALGETFLLGVAYTDKLI

J gene: TRDJ1
V gene: TRDV1
CDR3 protein: ALGERKGIPGVTDKLI

J gene: TRDJ1
V gene: TRDV2
CDR3 protein: ACDPAWNNPWGIRVYTDKLI

J gene: TRDJ1
V gene: TRDV1
CDR3 protein: ALGEPPLPPTLRGKLI